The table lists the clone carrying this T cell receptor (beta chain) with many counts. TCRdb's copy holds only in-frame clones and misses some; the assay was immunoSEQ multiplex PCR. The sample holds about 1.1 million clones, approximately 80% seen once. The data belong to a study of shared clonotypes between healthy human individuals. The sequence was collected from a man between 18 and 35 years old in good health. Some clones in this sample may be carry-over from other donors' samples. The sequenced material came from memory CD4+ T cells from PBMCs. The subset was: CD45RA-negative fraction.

The CDR3 here is CASSQGRVVTNEKLFF. The CDR3 region has the DNA TGCGCCAGCAGCCAAGGTCGGGTCGTCACTAATGAAAAACTGTTTTTT. V usage is TRBV4-3 and J usage is TRBJ1-4; no definite D call. V was trimmed by 1 base and J by 2 bases, leaving 11 bases between them. The CDR3 length is 16 residues. Germline V lookup: CDR1 LGHNA, CDR2 YSLEER.